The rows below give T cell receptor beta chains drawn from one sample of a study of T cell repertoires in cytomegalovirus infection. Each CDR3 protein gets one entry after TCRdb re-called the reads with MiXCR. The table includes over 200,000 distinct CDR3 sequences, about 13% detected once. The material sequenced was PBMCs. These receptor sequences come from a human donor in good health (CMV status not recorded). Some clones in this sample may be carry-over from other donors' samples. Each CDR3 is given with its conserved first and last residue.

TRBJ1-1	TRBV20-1	CSARVPANTEAFF
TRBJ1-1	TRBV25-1	CASSERDRVNTEAFF
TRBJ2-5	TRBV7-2	CASSLNFGRGGETQYF
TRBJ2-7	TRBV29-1	CSVGQGPISGEQYF
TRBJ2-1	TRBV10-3	CAISRARNEQFF
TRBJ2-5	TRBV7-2	CASSLRGRVGETQYF
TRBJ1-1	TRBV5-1	CASSYREGGTEAFF
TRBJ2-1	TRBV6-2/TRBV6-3	CASSYGSGGASYNEQFF
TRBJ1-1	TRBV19	CASSTWGNTEAFF
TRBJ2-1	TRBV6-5	CASNTGGGSYNEQFF
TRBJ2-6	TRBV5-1	CATRTGDISGANVLTF
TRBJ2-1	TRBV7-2	CASSLQRTHYNEQFF
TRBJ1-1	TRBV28	CASTLGGNTEAFF
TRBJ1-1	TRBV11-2	CASSRSGGLAEAFF
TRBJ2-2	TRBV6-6	CASSYFGQNTGELFF
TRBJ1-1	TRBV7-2	CASSSKRNTEAFF
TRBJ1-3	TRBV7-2	CASSLVGTGVGNTIYF
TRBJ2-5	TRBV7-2	CASSLALWSQETQYF
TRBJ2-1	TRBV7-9	CASSLVPGVRRYNEQFF
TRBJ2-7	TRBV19	CATKSGGSYEQYF
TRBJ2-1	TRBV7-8	CASSLIVLASNEQFF
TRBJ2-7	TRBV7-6	CASSHRDTYEQYF
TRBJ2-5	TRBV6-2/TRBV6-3	CASRKTGDVETQYF
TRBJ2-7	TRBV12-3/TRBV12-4	CASSDVTYEQYF
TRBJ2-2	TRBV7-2	CASSLRSGQTQAGELFF
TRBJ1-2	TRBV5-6	CASSLEGQASRRSGYTF